This T cell receptor (beta chain) was observed in a study of blood T cell repertoires in COVID-19. Study information: COVID-19 samples, acute and convalescent, were from the United States, Italy and Spain.

Only in-frame clones appear in the TCRdb table, and some are missing; sequencing was by immunoSEQ multiplex PCR. The profile shows about 40,000 clones, over 70% of them singletons. Per germline, CDR1 LGHDT and CDR2 YNNKEL (reference sequence). The CDR3 runs 14 residues. V lost 2 bases to trimming and J lost 2 bases, with 9 bases between them. Sequenced: peripheral blood. J is TRBJ2-5 and V is TRBV3-1 (or the pseudogene TRBV3-2); unclear D gene. The origin of this receptor is a man older than 75 with active or convalescent COVID-19. CDR3 sequence: CASSQQTQQETQYF. The DNA for the CDR3 is TGTGCCAGCAGCCAACAGACACAGCAAGAGACCCAGTACTTC.